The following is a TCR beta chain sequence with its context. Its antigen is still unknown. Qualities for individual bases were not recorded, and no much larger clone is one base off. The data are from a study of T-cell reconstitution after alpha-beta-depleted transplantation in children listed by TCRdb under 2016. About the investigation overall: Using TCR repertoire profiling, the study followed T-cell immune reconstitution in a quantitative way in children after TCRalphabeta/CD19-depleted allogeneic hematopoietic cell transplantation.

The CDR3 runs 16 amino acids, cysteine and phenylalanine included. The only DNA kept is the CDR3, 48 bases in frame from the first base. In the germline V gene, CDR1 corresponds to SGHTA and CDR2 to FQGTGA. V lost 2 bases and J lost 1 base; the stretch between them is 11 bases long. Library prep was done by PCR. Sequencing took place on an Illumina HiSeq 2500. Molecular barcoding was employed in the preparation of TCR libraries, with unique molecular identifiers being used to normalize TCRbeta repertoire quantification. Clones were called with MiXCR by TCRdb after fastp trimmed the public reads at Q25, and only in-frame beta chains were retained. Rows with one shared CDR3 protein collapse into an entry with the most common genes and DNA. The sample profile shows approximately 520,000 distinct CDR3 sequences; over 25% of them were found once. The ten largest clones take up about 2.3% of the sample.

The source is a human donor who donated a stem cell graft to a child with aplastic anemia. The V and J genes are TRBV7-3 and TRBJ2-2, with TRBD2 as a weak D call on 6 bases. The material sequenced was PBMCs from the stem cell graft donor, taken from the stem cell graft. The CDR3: CASSLAGRMNTGELFF. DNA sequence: TGTGCCAGCAGCTTAGCGGGACGGATGAACACCGGGGAGCTGTTTTTT.